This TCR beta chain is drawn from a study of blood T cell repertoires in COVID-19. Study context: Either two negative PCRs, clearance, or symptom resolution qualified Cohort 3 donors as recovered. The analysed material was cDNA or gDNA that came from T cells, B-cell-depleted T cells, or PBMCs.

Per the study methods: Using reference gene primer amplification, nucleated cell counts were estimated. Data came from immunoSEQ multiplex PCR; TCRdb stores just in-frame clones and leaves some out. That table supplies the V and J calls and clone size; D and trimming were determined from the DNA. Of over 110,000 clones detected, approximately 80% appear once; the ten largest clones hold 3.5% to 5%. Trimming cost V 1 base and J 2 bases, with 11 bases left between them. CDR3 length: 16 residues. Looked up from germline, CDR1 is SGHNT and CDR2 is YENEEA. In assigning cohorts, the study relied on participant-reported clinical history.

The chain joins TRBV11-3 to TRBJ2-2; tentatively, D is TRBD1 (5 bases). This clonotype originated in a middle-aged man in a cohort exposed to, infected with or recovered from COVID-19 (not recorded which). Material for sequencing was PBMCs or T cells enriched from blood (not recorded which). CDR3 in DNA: TGTGCCAGCAGCTTAGCTAGGGGATTAAACACCGGGGAGCTGTTTTTT. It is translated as CASSLARGLNTGELFF.